This T cell receptor (beta chain) emerged from a study of a mutant IDH1 vaccine in newly diagnosed glioma. Looking at the study overall: First vaccine doses came 4-6 weeks after radiotherapy alone, or with temozolomide cycles. Patients were pretreated with radiotherapy, temozolomide, or both, mostly both.

As to this clone: As yet, its antigen is unknown.

The ends were cut back, 0 bases at V and 0 bases at J, with 19 bases in the middle. The CDR3 is 18 amino acids. Germline V CDR1 and CDR2: SQVTM, ANQGSEA. Regarding the study as a whole: The vaccine induced immune responses, and these occurred in roughly 93% of patients.

Noted time point: week 5, during vaccination. Topical imiquimod was applied with each vaccine dose, which held 300 ug of mutant IDH1 20-mer peptide. Libraries were prepared by immunoSEQ multiplex PCR; TCRdb keeps only in-frame clonotypes and omits some of them. The table records some 25,000 clones, 77% of them present only once. The rearrangement links TRBV29-1 to TRBJ2-3; maybe TRBD2 (6 bases). The source material was PBMCs, sampled from a glioma patient whose treatment included an IDH1 peptide vaccine. This receptor was identified in a man aged 35-49 years with glioma. CDR3 protein: CSVEDNWRERFSTDTQYF. The DNA for the CDR3 is TGCAGCGTTGAAGATAATTGGCGGGAACGATTTAGCACAGATACGCAGTATTTT.